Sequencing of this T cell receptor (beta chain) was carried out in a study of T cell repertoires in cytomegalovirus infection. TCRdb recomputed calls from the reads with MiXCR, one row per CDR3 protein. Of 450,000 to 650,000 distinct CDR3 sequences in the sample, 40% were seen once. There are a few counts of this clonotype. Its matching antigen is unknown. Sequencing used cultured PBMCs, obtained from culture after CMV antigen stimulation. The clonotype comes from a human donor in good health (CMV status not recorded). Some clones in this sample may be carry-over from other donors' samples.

As DNA, the CDR3 is TGTGCCAGCAGCCCGGGAGACAGGTTGGCGCCCCAGCATTTT. Its protein product is CASSPGDRLAPQHF. The chain combines TRBV7-2 with TRBJ1-5; tentative D call: TRBD1 (6 bases). The germline V gene encodes CDR1 SGHTA and CDR2 FQGNSA. CDR3 length: 14 residues. Trimming took 5 bases from V and 9 from J, leaving 17 bases between them.